This TCR beta chain was obtained from a study of T-cell reconstitution after alpha-beta-depleted transplantation in children. Unique molecular identifiers were incorporated into the prepared TCRbeta library. TCRdb itself ran the PCR reads through MiXCR, one entry per CDR3 protein. The sample lists over 550,000 distinct CDR3 sequences, about 10% occurring once. This clonotype was observed at least ten times. Trimming removed 0 bases from V and 5 bases from J, with 9 bases in between. The CDR3 totals 14 residues. Looked up from germline, CDR1 is SGHRS and CDR2 is YFSETQ. This receptor was obtained from a human donor who donated a stem cell graft to a child with acute myeloid leukemia. Sequencing used PBMCs from the stem cell graft donor, obtained from the stem cell graft. This chain uses TRBV5-1 with TRBJ1-5, with a possible D match to TRBD1 (6 bases). CDR3 residues: CASSLAGVDQPQHF. The CDR3 DNA is TGCGCCAGCAGCTTGGCAGGGGTGGATCAGCCCCAGCATTTT.